Sequencing of this T cell receptor (beta chain) was carried out in a study of identical twins. Turning to this clonotype: The antigen is undetermined.

CDR1 and CDR2 (germline): MNHEY, SMNVEV (reference sequence). V gave up 5 bases and J gave up 4 bases, with 14 bases separating them. This CDR3 has 14 amino acids. Template switching supplied a universal primer site; unique molecular identifiers were carried on the cDNA. One entry per CDR3 protein, called by TCRdb with MiXCR from the 5' RACE reads. The sample yields about 660,000 distinct CDR3 sequences, more than 6.5% seen once. Healthy Caucasian donors formed the entire cohort. General observations from the study: Abundant cord blood beta clonotypes carried fewer insertions; memory repertoires showed none.

These data were also filed under a second study, of yellow fever vaccine responses in identical twins. Per that paper: Twins' vaccine T cell responses were reported to seem partly convergent and partly personalized.

J is TRBJ1-1 and V is TRBV27, with TRBD1 as a possible D gene (5 bases). This TCR derives from a woman younger than 35 in good health. Material for sequencing was PBMCs. CDR3 amino acids: CASSPYTDSTEAFF. CDR3 nucleotide sequence: TGTGCCAGCAGTCCCTACACCGACAGCACTGAAGCTTTCTTT.